This T cell receptor beta chain was profiled in a study of preoperative IRX-2 immunotherapy in early breast cancer. CDR1 is LGHNA, CDR2 YNFKEQ, per germline. Trimming cost V 0 bases and J 5 bases, with 20 bases left between them. The CDR3 sequence is 17 residues long. The treatment: preoperative locoregional IRX-2 cytokine immunotherapy. Assay used: immunoSEQ multiplex PCR; TCRdb lists only in-frame clones, some missing. The sample contains fewer than 70,000 clones, approximately 93% of which appear only once. This rearrangement joins TRBV4-2 to TRBJ2-7; D gene unclear. This TCR was sampled from a human donor with breast cancer. Sampling was conducted from a patient treated with IRX-2 immunotherapy. The CDR3 spells CASSQDYYSLPNHEQYF. CDR3 in DNA: TGTGCCAGCAGCCAAGATTACTACAGCCTACCAAACCACGAGCAGTACTTC.